This T cell receptor beta chain was identified during a study of control samples from healthy donors and cancer patients. Sequencing was performed with immunoSEQ multiplex PCR; in TCRdb, only in-frame clones are kept and a portion is missing. This sample has some 190,000 clones, with about 89% found just once. V was cut by 0 bases and J by 2 bases, with 12 bases left in between. Germline CDR1 and CDR2: SGDLS and YYNGEE. The CDR3 has 15 amino acids. Source material: blood. The V call is TRBV9, the J call TRBJ2-7; D remains unclear. The receptor was isolated from a man between 25 and 39 years old in good health. The CDR3 loop reads CASSVDPGPTYEQYF. The CDR3 DNA reads as TGTGCCAGCAGCGTAGATCCGGGTCCTACCTACGAGCAGTACTTC. The full variable domain, in which reference TRBV9 and TRBJ2-7 provide the parts outside the CDR3, is DSGVTQTPKHLITATGQRVTLRCSPRSGDLSVYWYQQSLDQGLQFLIQYYNGEERAKGNILERFSAQQFPDLHSELNLSSLELGDSALYFCASSVDPGPTYEQYFGPGTRLTVT.